The sequence of this TCR beta chain was determined in a study of CD8 T cells in ankylosing spondylitis. Study-level points and caveats: A TCR beta motif of 7 to 9 highly homologous variants seemed to mark ankylosing spondylitis blood. The clones that were linked to disease were reported to be significantly enriched in matched synovial fluid samples from ankylosing spondylitis patients. There were earlier reports of some motif variants in reactive arthritis synovial fluid and blood.

The V gene end was trimmed by 4 bases and the J gene end by 3 bases; junction bases not matched to a gene: 9. The CDR3 consists of 17 residues. CDR1 and CDR2 from the germline V gene are LNHDA and SQIVND (reference sequence). Using quantitative 5'-RACE with molecular barcodes, the authors made TCR beta libraries. A single record per CDR3 protein comes from TCRdb applying MiXCR to the 5' RACE reads. Counted here are some 220,000 distinct CDR3 sequences, just under 7.5% occurring once; the ten biggest clones make up 11% to 15%. Concerning this clonotype: No antigen is known for it.

The source of this sequence is a male donor with ankylosing spondylitis. The sequenced sample consisted of blood, either unsorted or a sorted T cell fraction (not recorded which). The gene calls are TRBV19 and TRBJ2-2, with 9 bases fitting TRBD1. The CDR3 DNA follows: TGTGCCAGTAGTAGTCCGGACAGGGGAATCGACACCGGGGAGCTGTTTTTT. It encodes CASSSPDRGIDTGELFF.